This T cell receptor (beta chain) was recorded in a study of chemoradiotherapy in HPV16-positive cancers. Generated by immunoSEQ multiplex PCR, the TCRdb table keeps only in-frame clones and is missing some. The sample contains about 22,000 clones, just under 75% of which appear only once. As concerns this clone: Its antigen is not identified.

Repeated repertoire sampling spanned the course of chemoradiotherapy. Points from the study as a whole: HPV-specific T cells were functionally defined from only two HPV16-positive patients. HPV-responsive T-cell expansion during chemoradiotherapy was linked to improved recurrence-free survival in HPV16-positive patients. During treatment, candidate HPV-specific clones and E7-related motifs expanded in tumor.

Germline loops: CDR1 MNHEY, CDR2 SMNVEV (reference sequence). Trimming removed 0 bases from V and 0 bases from J, with 9 bases in between. There are 15 residues in the CDR3. The material was obtained from a patient who underwent chemoradiotherapy. This receptor was taken from a human donor with HPV-associated anogenital cancer. The V and J genes are TRBV27 and TRBJ2-7; D is possibly TRBD1 (6 bases). In nucleotides, the CDR3 is TGTGCCAGCAGTTTATCTACAGGGTTCTCCTACGAGCAGTACTTC. This sequence encodes CASSLSTGFSYEQYF.